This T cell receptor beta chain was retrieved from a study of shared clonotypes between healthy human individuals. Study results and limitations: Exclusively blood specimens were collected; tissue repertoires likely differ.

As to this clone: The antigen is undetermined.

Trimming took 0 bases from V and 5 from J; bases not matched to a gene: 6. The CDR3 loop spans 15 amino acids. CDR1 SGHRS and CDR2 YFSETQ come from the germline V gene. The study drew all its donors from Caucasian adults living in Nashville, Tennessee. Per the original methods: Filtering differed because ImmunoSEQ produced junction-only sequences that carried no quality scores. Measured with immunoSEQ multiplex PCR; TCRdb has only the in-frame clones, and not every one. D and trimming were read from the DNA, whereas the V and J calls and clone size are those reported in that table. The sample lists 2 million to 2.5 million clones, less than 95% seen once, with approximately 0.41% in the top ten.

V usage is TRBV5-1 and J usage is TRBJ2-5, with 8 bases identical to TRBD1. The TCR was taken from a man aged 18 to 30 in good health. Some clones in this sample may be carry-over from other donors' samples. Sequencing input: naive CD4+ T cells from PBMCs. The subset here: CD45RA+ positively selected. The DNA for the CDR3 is TGCGCCAGCAGCTTGGGGGCGGGACAGGATGAGACCCAGTACTTC. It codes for CASSLGAGQDETQYF.